This TCR beta chain was observed in a study of blood T cell repertoires in COVID-19. Study-level information: Acute and convalescent COVID-19 specimens originated in the United States, Italy and Spain. Nucleic acid was either cDNA or gDNA, and it came from T cells, B-cell-depleted T cells, or PBMCs.

How the authors handled the data: Quantification of nucleated cells was approximated via reference gene primer amplification. Libraries were prepared by immunoSEQ multiplex PCR; TCRdb keeps only in-frame clonotypes and omits some of them. V, J and clone size are those of that table, while D and trimming were read from the DNA. There are about 220,000 clones in the sample; roughly four fifths occur only once, and approximately 4% lies in the top ten. The CDR3 loop spans 15 amino acids. Germline loops: CDR1 SGDLS, CDR2 YYNGEE. V was shortened by 3 bases and J by 1 base, with 10 bases between the two germline ends. Cohort assignment relied on participant-reported clinical history.

The receptor comes from a middle-aged woman who had been exposed to COVID-19. The sample comprised PBMCs or T cells enriched from blood (not recorded which). The V gene is TRBV9, the J gene TRBJ2-2, with no clear D. The DNA of the CDR3 is TGTGCCAGCAGCGCCCGTTCCAGGAACACCGGGGAGCTGTTTTTT. This translates into CASSARSRNTGELFF.